The 20 T cell receptor beta chains listed next were all sequenced from one sample in a study of cytomegalovirus exposure and HLA in healthy donors. Researchers ran the PCR with 60 Vbeta and 13 Jbeta primers. Sequenced by immunoSEQ multiplex PCR; TCRdb stores in-frame clones only, minus some. The sample includes 150,000 to 200,000 clones, around 85% of them seen just once. The sample taken for sequencing was PBMCs. These receptors were collected from a man between 18 and 29 years old in good health and CMV-seronegative.

V is TRBV29-1 and J is TRBJ2-4; weak D call: TRBD2 (6 bases). V lost 6 bases and J 5 bases, leaving 8 bases between the germline ends. The CDR3 spans 11 residues. Looked up from germline, CDR1 is SQVTM and CDR2 is ANQGSEA. The CDR3 region is CSVAGQNIQYF. The CDR3 coding sequence is TGCAGCGTAGCGGGCCAAAACATTCAGTACTTC.

The chain joins TRBV7-9 to TRBJ1-5; the D is unclear. The CDR3 sequence is 14 residues long. CDR1 and CDR2 from the germline V gene are SEHNR and FQNEAQ (reference sequence). With 1 base removed from V and 5 bases from J, the gap between germline ends came to 9 bases. CDR3 sequence (DNA): TGTGCCAGCAGCTTAGGTTGGAGGGATCAGCCCCAGCATTTT. Protein: CASSLGWRDQPQHF.

This chain connects TRBV5-1 to TRBJ1-1; TRBD1 matches at 8 bases. With 1 base clipped from V and 5 bases from J, the junction kept 4 bases outside the gene matches. The CDR3 is made up of 14 amino acids. CDR1 is SGHRS and CDR2 is YFSETQ in the germline V gene. The CDR3 reads CASSLQGAGTEAFF. As DNA, the CDR3 is TGCGCCAGCAGCTTGCAGGGGGCGGGGACTGAAGCTTTCTTT.

The rearrangement links TRBV28 to TRBJ1-2, with a possible D match to TRBD1 (5 bases). CDR1 and CDR2 (germline): MDHEN, SYDVKM. This CDR3 has 15 residues. Trimming stripped 5 bases from V and 3 bases from J, with 16 bases between. The CDR3, as DNA: TGTGCCAGCAGTCCACTCCCGACAGACGACTATGGCTACACCTTC. This encodes CASSPLPTDDYGYTF.

This rearrangement joins TRBV18 to TRBJ1-5; 9 nucleotides align to TRBD1. V lost 3 bases to trimming and J lost 5 bases; unmatched junction nucleotides: 2. The CDR3 loop spans 14 amino acids. The germline V gene has CDR1 KGHSH and CDR2 LQKENI. The CDR3 here is CASSPDRGDQPQHF. CDR3 sequence (DNA): TGTGCCAGCTCACCGGACAGGGGTGATCAGCCCCAGCATTTT.

The table lists this clone with a count of one. The chain has TRBV18 and TRBJ2-5, with TRBD2 matching over 13 bases. This CDR3 region has 16 residues. CDR1 and CDR2 from the germline V gene are KGHSH and LQKENI. The ends lost 2 bases at V and 4 bases at J; junction bases unmatched: 4. The CDR3 region is CASSPTSGGARETQYF. The CDR3 coding sequence is TGTGCCAGCTCACCAACTAGCGGGGGGGCCCGAGAGACCCAGTACTTC. The full variable domain, its missing parts supplied by reference TRBV18 and TRBJ2-5, is NAGVMQNPRHLVRRRGQEARLRCSPMKGHSHVYWYRQLPEEGLKFMVYLQKENIIDESGMPKERFSAEFPKEGPSILRIQQVVRGDSAAYFCASSPTSGGARETQYFGPGTRLLVL.

The J gene is TRBJ2-7, the V gene TRBV9; 11 positions agree with TRBD1. The germline gives CDR1 SGDLS, CDR2 YYNGEE. CDR3 length equals 15 residues. V lost 4 bases to trimming and J lost 5 bases; unmatched junction nucleotides: 8. The CDR3 sequence: CASSPWTGGGDEQYF. DNA of the CDR3: TGTGCCAGCAGCCCCTGGACAGGGGGCGGGGACGAGCAGTACTTC.

The rearrangement uses TRBV14 and TRBJ2-7; maybe TRBD2 (5 bases). The CDR3 extends over 13 amino acids. Trimming left V 6 bases short and J 0 bases short, with 9 bases between. In germline, CDR1 is SGHDN, CDR2 FVKESK. CDR3 coding DNA: TGTGCCAGCAGAAACGGGATCTCCTACGAGCAGTACTTC. It specifies CASRNGISYEQYF.

The V call is TRBV4-3, the J call TRBJ2-3, with a weak D call TRBD2 (7 bases). The CDR3 runs 16 residues. The V gene's germline CDR1 is LGHNA and CDR2 YSLEER. Between the trimmed V and J ends, which lost 0 bases and 7 bases, there was a span of 17 bases. The DNA of the CDR3 is TGCGCCAGCAGCCAAGATGTGGGGGGGCCTGTTTATACGCAGTATTTT. As protein: CASSQDVGGPVYTQYF.

The rearrangement uses TRBV5-1 and TRBJ1-1; D not resolved. V gave up 0 bases and J gave up 5 bases, with 8 bases separating them. Germline CDR1 is SGHRS and CDR2 is YFSETQ. The CDR3 totals 13 residues. The CDR3 protein is CASSLDFGTEAFF. The DNA of the CDR3 is TGCGCCAGCAGCTTGGACTTCGGGACTGAAGCTTTCTTT. The full variable domain, completed using reference TRBV5-1 and TRBJ1-1, is KAGVTQTPRYLIKTRGQQVTLSCSPISGHRSVSWYQQTPGQGLQFLFEYFSETQRNKGNFPGRFSGRQFSNSRSEMNVSTLELGDSALYLCASSLDFGTEAFFGQGTRLTVV.

The V gene is TRBV7-6, the J gene TRBJ2-5; the match to TRBD2 covers 11 bases. CDR3 length: 14 residues. J was trimmed by 5 bases and V by 5 bases; bases with no gene match: 4. CDR1 is SGHVS, CDR2 FNYEAQ, per germline. For the CDR3, the DNA is TGTGCCAGCAGCCGACGGACTAGCGGGGAGACCCAGTACTTC. It specifies CASSRRTSGETQYF.

The CDR3 DNA is TGTGCCAGCAGGGTGGCAGGGCTGGATGAAAAACTGTTTTTT. Translated, it gives CASRVAGLDEKLFF. V is TRBV27 and J is TRBJ1-4; tentatively, D is TRBD1 (5 bases). Germline CDR1 reads MNHEY; CDR2 reads SMNVEV (reference sequence). V was pared by 6 bases and J by 6 bases, with 14 bases between. The CDR3 is 14 residues long.

This rearrangement joins TRBV2 to TRBJ2-7, with 8 bases that match TRBD1. This CDR3 spans 15 amino acids. Germline loops: CDR1 SNHLY, CDR2 FYNNEI. Losses at the gene ends were 7 bases for V and 4 bases for J; bases not matched to a gene: 12. The CDR3 sequence is CASIRSQGASYEQYF. CDR3 sequence (DNA): TGTGCCAGCATAAGAAGTCAGGGGGCGAGTTACGAGCAGTACTTC.

On this clone: This may be a read error, as it is one base from a much larger clone. Written as DNA, the CDR3 is TGTGCCAGCAGTGGGACTAGCGGGGGCACAGATACGCAGTATTTT. This translates into CASSGTSGGTDTQYF. This rearrangement joins TRBV6-5 to TRBJ2-3; 13 nucleotides align to TRBD2. The V gene end was trimmed by 5 bases and the J gene end by 1 base; junction bases not matched to a gene: 0. The CDR3 length is 15 residues. Looked up from germline, CDR1 is MNHEY and CDR2 is SVGAGI.

The chain carries TRBV19 and TRBJ1-1; D remains unclear. Germline V lookup: CDR1 LNHDA, CDR2 SQIVND (reference sequence). Trimming took off 7 bases at V and 5 bases at J, with 20 bases between the two ends. The CDR3 length is 15 residues. CDR3 sequence reads: CASKGGRYPGTEAFF. The CDR3 DNA sequence: TGTGCCAGTAAAGGAGGGAGGTATCCGGGTACTGAAGCTTTCTTT.

A note on this clone: The sample contains more than one DNA sequence encoding this CDR3. The gene calls are TRBV6-5 and TRBJ2-7; D possibly corresponds to TRBD1 (5 bases). CDR1 and CDR2 (germline): MNHEY, SVGAGI. The V end lost 0 bases, the J end lost 4 bases, and 7 bases lay between the germline ends. The CDR3 totals 13 residues. The CDR3 loop reads CASSYSQGYEQYF. The CDR3, as DNA: TGTGCCAGCAGTTACTCGCAGGGTTACGAGCAGTACTTC.

The CDR3 DNA reads TGCGCCAGCAGCTTGATTAGCGGCAGCTCTGGGGCCAACGTCCTGACTTTC. Its protein product is CASSLISGSSGANVLTF. This chain uses TRBV5-1 with TRBJ2-6; D perhaps matches TRBD2 (6 bases). The ends were cut back, 1 base at V and 0 bases at J, with 11 bases in the middle. The CDR3 is 17 amino acids. Looked up from germline, CDR1 is SGHRS and CDR2 is YFSETQ.

The V and J genes are TRBV4-3 and TRBJ2-7; 9 positions match TRBD2. From germline, CDR1 is LGHNA and CDR2 YSLEER. V was clipped by 0 bases and J by 3 bases; unmatched bases: 3. This CDR3 contains 15 residues. The DNA for the CDR3 is TGCGCCAGCAGCCAAGAGGCGGGAGGGTTCTACGAGCAGTACTTC. Protein product: CASSQEAGGFYEQYF.

The chain uses TRBV7-2 and TRBJ2-5, with a tentative D call TRBD1 (6 bases). Near its end, the DNA agrees better with TRBJ2-7, so the J call may be wrong. From germline, CDR1 is SGHTA and CDR2 FQGNSA. The CDR3 sequence is 17 residues long. CDR3: CASSLFGQPRSSYEQYF. CDR3 DNA: TGTGCCAGCAGCTTATTTGGACAGCCGAGGAGCTCCTACGAGCAGTACTTC.

CDR3 in DNA: TGCAGCGGGCGACAGGGTCACACCGGGGAGCTGTTTTTT. It codes for CSGRQGHTGELFF. This chain links TRBV29-1 with TRBJ2-2; 7 positions match TRBD1. Trimming took 7 bases from V and 3 from J; bases not matched to a gene: 5. CDR1 and CDR2 from the germline V gene are SQVTM and ANQGSEA. CDR3 length: 13 amino acids.